One and the same sample provided the 18 T cell receptor beta chains below, sequenced in a study of cytomegalovirus exposure and HLA in healthy donors. PCR employed 60 Vbeta and 13 Jbeta primers. TCRdb's copy holds only in-frame clones and misses some; the assay was immunoSEQ multiplex PCR. The sample lists about 140,000 clones; roughly three quarters were seen once. Material: PBMCs. Receptors originate from a woman in her forties or fifties in good health and CMV-seronegative.

The chain links TRBV7-3 to TRBJ2-7; 8 nucleotides match TRBD2. V shed 0 bases and J 5 bases; nucleotides not matched to a gene: 6. The CDR3 length is 15 residues. Germline V gene data show CDR1 as SGHTA and CDR2 as FQGTGA. The CDR3 region has the DNA TGTGCCAGCAGCTTAACTTGGCCGGGGGGGCACGAGCAGTACTTC. Translating gives CASSLTWPGGHEQYF.

The V gene is TRBV5-6, the J gene TRBJ1-6; TRBD1 might be the D (6 bases). Germline V gives CDR1 SGHDT, CDR2 YYEEEE. The ends were cut back, 2 bases at V and 10 bases at J, with 13 bases in the middle. The CDR3 consists of 14 residues. CDR3 in amino acids: CASSFGEGVSPLHF. In DNA, the CDR3 is TGTGCCAGCAGCTTCGGAGAGGGGGTATCACCCCTCCACTTT.

The V call is TRBV5-1, the J call TRBJ2-2, with 9 bases identical to TRBD1. Germline CDR1 is SGHRS and CDR2 is YFSETQ. This CDR3 has 17 amino acids. J lost 3 bases, V lost 4 bases, and 10 bases had no gene match. CDR3 bases: TGCGCCAGCAGCAGGGAAAACAGGGGGCTAGACACCGGGGAGCTGTTTTTT. This codes for CASSRENRGLDTGELFF.

J is TRBJ2-3 and V is TRBV6-1; tentative D call: TRBD1 (7 bases). Trimming shortened V by 10 bases and J by 5 bases, and 13 bases separated the two germline ends. The length of the CDR3 is 12 residues. Germline CDR1 is MNHNS and CDR2 is SASEGT. CDR3 bases: TGTGCCACCTCCCAGGGGGGAGATACGCAGTATTTT. This sequence encodes CATSQGGDTQYF.

This chain connects TRBV28 to TRBJ2-3; D call uncertain. This CDR3 spans 13 amino acids. Trimming stripped 6 bases from V and 2 bases from J, with 9 bases between. Germline loops: CDR1 MDHEN, CDR2 SYDVKM. The CDR3 spells CASSNTITDTQYF. The DNA of the CDR3 is TGTGCCAGCAGCAATACAATCACAGATACGCAGTATTTT.

This clone came up many times. J is TRBJ1-2 and V is TRBV5-6, with 10 bases aligning to TRBD1. Per germline, CDR1 SGHDT and CDR2 YYEEEE. With 4 bases clipped from V and 2 bases from J, the junction kept 5 bases outside the gene matches. The CDR3 covers 15 residues. CDR3 protein: CASSADRGKNYGYTF. The CDR3 bases are TGTGCCAGCAGCGCGGACAGGGGGAAAAACTATGGCTACACCTTC.

This clone was seen just once. The chain has TRBV2 and TRBJ1-5; the D is unclear. V shed 4 bases and J shed 0 bases, with 10 bases lying between them. The length of the CDR3 is 15 residues. Germline V lookup: CDR1 SNHLY, CDR2 FYNNEI. CDR3 nucleotide sequence: TGTGCCAGCAGTGTAACAAAATATAGCAATCAGCCCCAGCATTTT. Translation: CASSVTKYSNQPQHF. The variable domain in full, with the rest retrieved from reference TRBV2 and TRBJ1-5, is EPEVTQTPSHQVTQMGQEVILRCVPISNHLYFYWYRQILGQKVEFLVSFYNNEISEKSEIFDDQFSVERPDGSNFTLKIRSTKLEDSAMYFCASSVTKYSNQPQHFGDGTRLSIL.

The CDR3 region is CASSVAIWTGSTGELFF. The CDR3, as DNA: TGTGCCAGCAGCGTAGCCATATGGACAGGGAGCACCGGGGAGCTGTTTTTT. J is TRBJ2-2 and V is TRBV9; the match to TRBD1 covers 8 bases. The CDR3 is 17 residues long. CDR1 and CDR2 from the germline V gene are SGDLS and YYNGEE. Losses at the gene ends were 0 bases for V and 4 bases for J; bases not matched to a gene: 8. The full variable domain, its missing parts supplied by reference TRBV9 and TRBJ2-2, is DSGVTQTPKHLITATGQRVTLRCSPRSGDLSVYWYQQSLDQGLQFLIQYYNGEERAKGNILERFSAQQFPDLHSELNLSSLELGDSALYFCASSVAIWTGSTGELFFGEGSRLTVL.

This chain links TRBV20-1 with TRBJ1-1; D unclear. Trimming stripped 6 bases from V and 11 bases from J, with 13 bases between. The germline CDR1 and CDR2 sequences are DFQATT and SNEGSKA (reference sequence). This CDR3 contains 10 residues. The CDR3 spells CSAERVEAFF. CDR3 coding DNA: TGCAGTGCCGAGAGGGTGGAGGCTTTCTTT.

This clone was seen a single time. The chain is built from TRBV7-9 and TRBJ2-3, with 11 positions matching TRBD2. The trim removed 1 base at V and 0 bases at J, leaving 3 bases unmatched. Germline CDR1 is SEHNR and CDR2 is FQNEAQ (reference sequence). This CDR3 has 17 amino acids. The CDR3 reads CASSLVTSGASTDTQYF. The CDR3, as DNA: TGTGCCAGCAGCTTAGTGACTAGCGGGGCTAGCACAGATACGCAGTATTTT. Combining the CDR3 with reference TRBV7-9 and TRBJ2-3 gives the whole variable domain DTGVSQNPRHKITKRGQNVTFRCDPISEHNRLYWYRQTLGQGPEFLTYFQNEAQLEKSRLLSDRFSAERPKGSFSTLEIQRTEQGDSAMYLCASSLVTSGASTDTQYFGPGTRLTVL.

This chain connects TRBV7-9 to TRBJ1-5, with D possibly matching TRBD1 (6 bases). Trimming pared 1 base from V and 0 bases from J, leaving 13 bases between. This CDR3 has 17 residues. Germline CDR1 and CDR2: SEHNR and FQNEAQ (reference sequence). CDR3 residues: CASSLDWGGISNQPQHF. In nucleotides, the CDR3 is TGTGCCAGCAGCTTAGACTGGGGGGGCATTAGCAATCAGCCCCAGCATTTT.

The gene calls are TRBV5-6 and TRBJ1-3; 7 bases match TRBD1. CDR1 and CDR2 (germline): SGHDT, YYEEEE. There are 16 residues in the CDR3. The V and J ends lost 2 bases and 3 bases, in that order; junction bases with no gene match: 8. The CDR3 DNA reads as TGTGCCAGCAGCTTCTATGAGGGGGCAGATGGAAACACCATATATTTT. Translation gives CASSFYEGADGNTIYF.

This sequence joins TRBV27 and TRBJ2-7; TRBD1 matches at 11 bases. There are 15 residues in the CDR3. Germline assignment: CDR1 MNHEY and CDR2 SMNVEV (reference sequence). V shed 3 bases and J 2 bases; nucleotides not matched to a gene: 3. CDR3 DNA sequence: TGTGCCAGCAGTTTTGGACAGGGGGCTGCCTACGAGCAGTACTTC. Its translation: CASSFGQGAAYEQYF.

The rearrangement joins TRBV5-1 to TRBJ2-5; TRBD1 agrees at 8 bases. This CDR3 has 15 amino acids. V lost 6 bases, J lost 4 bases, and 11 bases stayed unmatched. CDR1 is SGHRS, CDR2 YFSETQ, per germline. Written as DNA, the CDR3 is TGCGCCAGCAAGGTCTCGGGACAGGCTGGAGAGACCCAGTACTTC. Amino acids: CASKVSGQAGETQYF.

This clone was detected once. The V gene is TRBV6-4, the J gene TRBJ2-4; the match to TRBD2 covers 9 bases. J gave up 7 bases and V 2 bases, and 6 bases lay outside the gene matches. CDR3 length: 15 residues. Germline CDR1 and CDR2: MRHNA and SNTAGT. The CDR3 DNA reads as TGTGCCAGCAGTGACGAAGCGGGGGGCTGGAACATTCAGTACTTC. It specifies CASSDEAGGWNIQYF.

In the case of this clone: Germline is not matched at one junction end, which may reflect a read error. The chain has TRBV7-2 and TRBJ2-7, with 13 bases aligning to TRBD2. CDR3 size: 16 residues. Germline V gives CDR1 SGHTA, CDR2 FQGNSA. The DNA of the CDR3 is TGTGCTAGCAGCTTAGCGGTGACTAGCGGGGGGAACGAGCAGTACTTC. This translates into CASSLAVTSGGNEQYF.

This clone appeared once. V and J are TRBV11-2 and TRBJ1-6; D might be TRBD1 (6 bases). The length of the CDR3 is 16 residues. The V gene lost 1 base and the J gene lost 7 bases, with 14 bases spanning the gap. The germline gives CDR1 SGHAT, CDR2 FQNNGV. Written as DNA, the CDR3 is TGTGCCAGCAGCTTAGTTCTACAGGGTGAGAATTCACCCCTCCACTTT. This gives the protein CASSLVLQGENSPLHF.

The chain carries TRBV4-3 and TRBJ2-1, with 12 bases identical to TRBD2. V dropped 0 bases and J dropped 3; count of bases not matched to a gene: 3. CDR3 length: 17 amino acids. CDR1 and CDR2 (germline): LGHNA, YSLEER. CDR3 DNA: TGCGCCAGCAGCCAAGAGACTAGCGGGGGAGTCTACAATGAGCAGTTCTTC. Its translation is CASSQETSGGVYNEQFF.